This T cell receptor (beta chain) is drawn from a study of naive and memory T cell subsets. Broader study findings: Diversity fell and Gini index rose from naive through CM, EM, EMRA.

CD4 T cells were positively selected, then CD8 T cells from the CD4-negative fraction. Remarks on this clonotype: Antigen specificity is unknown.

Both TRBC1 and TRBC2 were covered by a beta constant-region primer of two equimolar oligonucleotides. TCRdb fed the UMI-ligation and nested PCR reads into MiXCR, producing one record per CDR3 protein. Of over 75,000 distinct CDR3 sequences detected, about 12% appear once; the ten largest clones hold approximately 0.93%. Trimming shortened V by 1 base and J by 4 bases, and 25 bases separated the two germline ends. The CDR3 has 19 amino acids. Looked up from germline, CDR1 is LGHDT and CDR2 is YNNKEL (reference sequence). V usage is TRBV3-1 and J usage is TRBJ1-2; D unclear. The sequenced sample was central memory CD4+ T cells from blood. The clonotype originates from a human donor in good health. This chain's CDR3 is CASSQVLEARAMYGYGYTF. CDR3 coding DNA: TGTGCCAGCAGCCAAGTTTTGGAGGCCCGAGCGATGTATGGCTATGGCTACACCTTC.